The 21 T cell receptor beta chains below all came from one sample that was sequenced in a study of pediatric ulcerative colitis. Assay: immunoSEQ multiplex PCR; the TCRdb copy retains only in-frame clones and omits some. The table has 32,000 or so clones, roughly 86% seen once; the top ten hold roughly 4.3%. The sequencing input was blood. These receptors were taken from a boy younger than 18 with severe ulcerative colitis.

The CDR3 reads CASSHGQRMGYEQYF. Here the CDR3 DNA reads TGCGCCAGCAGCCACGGACAGCGAATGGGGTACGAGCAGTACTTC. This chain uses TRBV4-1 with TRBJ2-7, with a possible D match to TRBD1 (6 bases). Trimming removed 3 bases at V and 4 bases at J, with 16 bases between. Germline V gives CDR1 MGHRA, CDR2 YSYEKL. This CDR3 is 15 amino acids long.

This clone was counted a few times. This sequence joins TRBV7-9 and TRBJ1-6; the D is unclear. Germline CDR1 SEHNR, CDR2 FQNEAQ (reference sequence). This CDR3 region has 12 residues. V was clipped by 4 bases and J by 4 bases, with 2 bases between them. The chain's CDR3 is CASSSYNSPLHF. DNA for the CDR3: TGTGCCAGCAGCTCTTATAATTCACCCCTCCACTTT.

V usage is TRBV14 and J usage is TRBJ1-1; tentative D call: TRBD1 (6 bases). The CDR3 covers 13 residues. Germline assignment: CDR1 SGHDN and CDR2 FVKESK. V lost 7 bases, J lost 5 bases, and 14 bases lay in between. The CDR3 DNA reads TGTGCCAGCACTACGACAGGCAGTACTGAAGCTTTCTTT. Its protein is CASTTTGSTEAFF.

The chain recombines TRBV5-6 with TRBJ2-5; D not resolved. With 6 bases removed from V and 1 base from J, the gap between germline ends came to 7 bases. The CDR3 has 12 residues. Germline loops: CDR1 SGHDT, CDR2 YYEEEE. The CDR3 DNA reads as TGTGCCAGCATGGGTCCCCAAGAGACCCAGTACTTC. Protein: CASMGPQETQYF.

The V call is TRBV28, the J call TRBJ1-5; 9 bases map to TRBD1. The CDR3 contains 16 residues. Unmatched junction bases numbered 10, after V lost 6 bases and J lost 4 bases. Germline values: CDR1 MDHEN, CDR2 SYDVKM. CDR3 in DNA: TGTGCCAGCAGGCCTCCGGGACAGGGAACGAATCAGCCCCAGCATTTT. Encoded protein: CASRPPGQGTNQPQHF.

Written as DNA, the CDR3 is TGTGCCAGCAGGCAGGGATACATGACCCAGTACTTC. Its translation is CASRQGYMTQYF. The chain employs TRBV6-6 and TRBJ2-5, with D tentatively TRBD1 (5 bases). Trimming removed 6 bases at V and 7 bases at J, with 12 bases between. Germline loops: CDR1 MNHNY, CDR2 SVGAGI (reference sequence). The CDR3 has 12 amino acids.

The chain joins TRBV2 to TRBJ1-2; no firm D call. The CDR3 contains 16 residues. Germline V gives CDR1 SNHLY, CDR2 FYNNEI. With 0 bases removed from V and 0 bases from J, the gap between germline ends came to 11 bases. The CDR3: CASSEAQGRANYGYTF. The CDR3 DNA follows: TGTGCCAGCAGTGAAGCACAAGGAAGAGCTAACTATGGCTACACCTTC.

The chain recombines TRBV18 with TRBJ2-7; D is perhaps TRBD1 (5 bases). Germline V gene sequence: CDR1 KGHSH, CDR2 LQKENI. There are 13 residues in the CDR3. V was pared by 3 bases and J by 3 bases, with 9 bases between. CDR3 loop: CASSPDTLYEQYF. In DNA, the CDR3 is TGTGCCAGCTCACCGGACACTCTCTACGAGCAGTACTTC.

V is TRBV19 and J is TRBJ2-2; 13 nucleotides align to TRBD2. Germline values: CDR1 LNHDA, CDR2 SQIVND (reference sequence). The CDR3 is made up of 15 amino acids. The V gene end was trimmed by 5 bases and the J gene end by 7 bases; junction bases not matched to a gene: 4. The CDR3 sequence: CASSWTSGGIGELFF. CDR3 DNA: TGTGCCAGTAGTTGGACTAGCGGGGGAATCGGGGAGCTGTTTTTT.

The rearrangement uses TRBV6-5 and TRBJ2-7, with 9 bases that match TRBD1. Germline V gene data show CDR1 as MNHEY and CDR2 as SVGAGI. The V and J ends lost 6 bases and 4 bases, in that order; junction bases with no gene match: 10. The CDR3 has 15 residues. The CDR3 sequence is CASSPRGTGLYEQYF. As DNA, the CDR3 is TGTGCCAGCAGCCCTCGTGGGACAGGGCTGTACGAGCAGTACTTC.

V is TRBV2 and J is TRBJ1-1; a possible D gene is TRBD1 (5 bases). Germline V CDR1 and CDR2: SNHLY, FYNNEI. Trimming shortened V by 3 bases and J by 1 base, and 9 bases separated the two germline ends. The CDR3 spans 14 residues. The CDR3 DNA follows: TGTGCCAGCAGTGATCAGGGAGGGAACACTGAAGCTTTCTTT. Translating it yields CASSDQGGNTEAFF.

This chain links TRBV25-1 with TRBJ2-3; D unclear. The ends were cut back, 7 bases at V and 0 bases at J, with 17 bases in the middle. This CDR3 is 16 amino acids long. The germline gives CDR1 MGHDK, CDR2 SYGVNS. The CDR3 DNA is TGTGCCAGCATCACTAAAACAGATACTAGCACAGATACGCAGTATTTT. This encodes CASITKTDTSTDTQYF.

This chain links TRBV19 with TRBJ1-2, with TRBD1 as a possible D gene (6 bases). V was trimmed by 7 bases and J by 5 bases, leaving 17 bases between them. The CDR3 consists of 14 residues. CDR1 is LNHDA, CDR2 SQIVND, per germline (reference sequence). This CDR3 is CASTSDSSAYGYTF. The CDR3 DNA is TGTGCCAGTACCTCGGACAGCTCGGCTTATGGCTACACCTTC.

In its sample, this clone was seen a few times. The chain has TRBV7-2 and TRBJ1-5; D is perhaps TRBD1 (5 bases). This CDR3 is built from 12 residues. In germline, CDR1 is SGHTA, CDR2 FQGNSA. Trimming took off 9 bases at V and 6 bases at J, with 12 bases between the two ends. The CDR3 DNA follows: TGTGCCAGAGGGACGAGACGTCAGCCCCAGCATTTT. Its translation is CARGTRRQPQHF.

The count of this clone is one. The genes are TRBV5-1 and TRBJ2-5; no definite D call. Germline V gene data show CDR1 as SGHRS and CDR2 as YFSETQ. Trimming took 4 bases from V and 3 from J, leaving 4 bases between them. There are 11 residues in the CDR3. This chain's CDR3 is CASSIEETQYF. Written as DNA, the CDR3 is TGCGCCAGCAGCATTGAAGAGACCCAGTACTTC.

V is TRBV19 and J is TRBJ2-2; D assignment may be TRBD1 or TRBD2 (6 bases each). The CDR3 consists of 16 residues. CDR1 LNHDA and CDR2 SQIVND come from the germline V gene (reference sequence). With 11 bases removed from V and 3 bases from J, the gap between germline ends came to 22 bases. CDR3 residues: CAVSLGGHSDTGELFF. In DNA, the CDR3 is TGTGCCGTATCACTCGGGGGCCACTCAGACACCGGGGAGCTGTTTTTT.

The chain recombines TRBV18 with TRBJ1-5; D remains ambiguous. The length of the CDR3 is 16 residues. Germline CDR1 reads KGHSH; CDR2 reads LQKENI. V lost 4 bases, J lost 0 bases, and 13 bases lay in between. The CDR3 spells CASSRAETDSNQPQHF. Written as DNA, the CDR3 is TGTGCCAGCTCACGAGCCGAAACCGATAGCAATCAGCCCCAGCATTTT.

This chain links TRBV6-5 with TRBJ1-1; D might be TRBD1 (5 bases). The CDR3 runs 13 residues. Germline values: CDR1 MNHEY, CDR2 SVGAGI. V lost 3 bases and J lost 3, with 8 bases in between. This CDR3 reads CASSYLGDTEAFF. DNA of the CDR3: TGTGCCAGCAGTTATTTGGGGGACACTGAAGCTTTCTTT.

The V call is TRBV6-5, the J call TRBJ1-1, with TRBD1 identical over 8 bases. This CDR3 region has 15 residues. V shed 5 bases and J 1 base; nucleotides not matched to a gene: 6. Germline lookup yields CDR1 MNHEY and CDR2 SVGAGI. DNA of the CDR3: TGTGCCAGCAGTCGAACAGGGGGTCCGAACACTGAAGCTTTCTTT. As protein: CASSRTGGPNTEAFF.

The chain is built from TRBV29-1 and TRBJ2-7; unclear D gene. Germline loops: CDR1 SQVTM, CDR2 ANQGSEA. This CDR3 has 14 amino acids. V was cut by 6 bases and J by 0 bases, with 15 bases left in between. CDR3 coding DNA: TGCAGCGTCCCAGCCCCCCAGAGCTCCTACGAGCAGTACTTC. This gives the protein CSVPAPQSSYEQYF.

The rearrangement uses TRBV4-1 and TRBJ1-2; unclear D gene. Trimming pared 3 bases from V and 8 bases from J, leaving 13 bases between. This CDR3 contains 13 residues. The germline CDR1 and CDR2 sequences are MGHRA and YSYEKL. This chain's CDR3 is CASSHINLAGYTF. DNA of the CDR3: TGCGCCAGCAGCCATATCAACCTAGCGGGCTACACCTTC.